Presented here are 25 T cell receptor beta chains from one specimen sequenced in a study of CD8+CD57+ T cells in acquired aplastic anemia (dated by TCRdb to the late 2010s). The run used an Illumina HiSeq 2000. Profiling of TCR beta VDJ combinations and CDR3 sequences used genomic DNA as the template. TCRdb reprocessing: public reads trimmed at Q25 with fastp, clones called with MiXCR, in-frame beta chains kept. All rows with the same CDR3 protein become a single entry with the most common DNA and genes. This sample comprises approximately 200,000 distinct CDR3 sequences, 61% of them detected only once. The ten largest clones take up approximately 32% of the sample. Sequenced input: sorted CD4+, CD8+, or CD8+CD57+ T cells (not recorded which) from PBMCs. The receptors originated from a human donor in good health.

This clonotype was recorded at least ten times. This chain's CDR3 is CASSGPGQGGHEQFF. In DNA form, the CDR3 reads TGTGCCAGCAGCGGTCCGGGACAGGGAGGTCATGAGCAGTTCTTC. The chain combines TRBV6-2 or TRBV6-3 with TRBJ2-1, with TRBD1 matching over 9 bases. This CDR3 has 15 amino acids. In germline, CDR1 is MNHEY, CDR2 SVGEGT. The trim removed 6 bases at V and 8 bases at J, leaving 11 bases unmatched.

This CDR3 reads CASSLSRGNTDTQYF. The CDR3 DNA sequence: TGTGCCAGCAGTTTATCAAGGGGAAACACAGATACGCAGTATTTT. The rearrangement links TRBV12-3 or TRBV12-4 to TRBJ2-3, with a possible D match to TRBD1 (5 bases). V lost 2 bases, J lost 2 bases, and 11 bases lay in between. CDR3 size: 15 residues.

Ten or more counts support this clonotype. The chain employs TRBV20-1 and TRBJ2-7; a possible D gene is TRBD1 (5 bases). The germline V gene has CDR1 DFQATT and CDR2 SNEGSKA (reference sequence). V dropped 0 bases and J dropped 0 bases, with 12 bases sitting between them. CDR3 length: 15 amino acids. The CDR3 loop is CSARDWVRASYEQYF. CDR3 DNA sequence: TGCAGTGCTAGAGATTGGGTCAGGGCCTCCTACGAGCAGTACTTC.

This clonotype occurred many times. The DNA of the CDR3 is TGTGCCAGCAGCTTAATTGCGGGGGGGCATTGGGAGACCCAGTACTTC. This encodes CASSLIAGGHWETQYF. V usage is TRBV7-8 and J usage is TRBJ2-5; 9 bases match TRBD2. CDR1 and CDR2 (germline): SGHVS, FQNEAQ. The CDR3 is 16 residues long. V dropped 2 bases and J dropped 5; count of bases not matched to a gene: 9.

V and J are TRBV7-6 and TRBJ2-7, with D possibly TRBD1 on 6 matching bases. Trimming stripped 2 bases from V and 1 base from J, with 12 bases between. The CDR3 length is 15 residues. The germline V gene encodes CDR1 SGHVS and CDR2 FNYEAQ. The CDR3 DNA follows: TGTGCCAGCAGCTTATCGGACAGCGTATCCTACGAGCAGTACTTC. Translated, it gives CASSLSDSVSYEQYF.

The chain has TRBV7-9 and TRBJ2-2, with D perhaps matching TRBD2 (5 bases). The germline CDR1 and CDR2 sequences are SEHNR and FQNEAQ (reference sequence). Trimming left V 5 bases short and J 7 bases short, with 11 bases between. The CDR3 sequence is 13 residues long. Here the CDR3 reads CASSASRGGELFF. The DNA of the CDR3 is TGTGCCAGCAGCGCCTCCCGGGGCGGGGAGCTGTTTTTT. Full variable domain (remainder filled in from reference TRBV7-9 and TRBJ2-2): DTGVSQNPRHKITKRGQNVTFRCDPISEHNRLYWYRQTLGQGPEFLTYFQNEAQLEKSRLLSDRFSAERPKGSFSTLEIQRTEQGDSAMYLCASSASRGGELFFGEGSRLTVL.

The V and J genes are TRBV25-1 and TRBJ2-5; 9 bases fit TRBD2. The CDR3 loop spans 20 amino acids. Germline lookup yields CDR1 MGHDK and CDR2 SYGVNS. V lost 1 base and J lost 3; bases outside the gene matches: 18. This CDR3 is CASSESFSMLVTSGKETQYF. CDR3 coding DNA: TGTGCCAGCAGTGAATCTTTCAGTATGCTCGTGACTAGCGGCAAAGAGACCCAGTACTTC.

This clonotype was observed once. The V gene is TRBV24-1, the J gene TRBJ2-2; 8 nucleotides line up with TRBD2. Germline CDR1 KGHDR, CDR2 SFDVKD. The CDR3 totals 16 residues. V trimming: 3 bases; J trimming: 4 bases; junction bases outside the gene matches: 6. The CDR3 is CATSDQSGSRTGELFF. The CDR3 region has the DNA TGTGCCACCAGTGATCAAAGCGGGAGTCGCACCGGGGAGCTGTTTTTT.

This clonotype was observed a single time. The chain uses TRBV2 and TRBJ2-2, with TRBD1 matching over 11 bases. Trimming took 7 bases from V and 4 from J; bases not matched to a gene: 2. The CDR3 extends over 14 amino acids. Germline V gene lookup returns CDR1 SNHLY and CDR2 FYNNEI. This CDR3 is CASTGQGATGELFF. CDR3 DNA: TGTGCCAGCACCGGACAGGGGGCCACCGGGGAGCTGTTTTTT. Complete variable domain (other parts from reference TRBV2 and TRBJ2-2): EPEVTQTPSHQVTQMGQEVILRCVPISNHLYFYWYRQILGQKVEFLVSFYNNEISEKSEIFDDQFSVERPDGSNFTLKIRSTKLEDSAMYFCASTGQGATGELFFGEGSRLTVL.

Ten or more counts support this clonotype. The chain uses TRBV4-3 and TRBJ1-2, with TRBD1 identical over 8 bases. V dropped 1 base and J dropped 5; count of bases not matched to a gene: 3. The CDR3 has 14 amino acids. Germline values: CDR1 LGHNA, CDR2 YSLEER. CDR3 sequence reads: CASSQATGDYGYTF. CDR3 nucleotide sequence: TGCGCCAGCAGCCAAGCGACAGGGGATTATGGCTACACCTTC.

The chain couples TRBV2 to TRBJ2-7; TRBD1 matches 10 bases. The V gene end was trimmed by 6 bases and the J gene end by 3 bases; junction bases not matched to a gene: 8. CDR1 and CDR2 from the germline V gene are SNHLY and FYNNEI. The CDR3 loop spans 15 amino acids. CDR3 DNA sequence: TGTGCCAGCAGCCCGACAGGGGGCAAAGACTACGAGCAGTACTTC. Protein sequence: CASSPTGGKDYEQYF.

The chain joins TRBV9 to TRBJ2-3; D is uncertain. Germline values: CDR1 SGDLS, CDR2 YYNGEE. The CDR3 runs to 16 residues. V was shortened by 0 bases and J by 2 bases, with 13 bases between the two germline ends. CDR3 sequence reads: CASSVGSSLVTDTQYF. CDR3 coding DNA: TGTGCCAGCAGCGTAGGAAGTAGTCTGGTCACAGATACGCAGTATTTT.

The CDR3 spells CASSLVSGELFF. In DNA, the CDR3 is TGTGCCAGCAGCTTGGTCTCCGGGGAGCTGTTTTTT. The V gene is TRBV7-9, the J gene TRBJ2-2; D is undetermined. The CDR3 contains 12 residues. Germline V gene sequence: CDR1 SEHNR, CDR2 FQNEAQ (reference sequence). V lost 3 bases to trimming and J lost 6 bases, with 5 bases between them.

On this clonotype itself: One end of the junction is discordant with germline, which a read error may explain. The V call is TRBV7-9, the J call TRBJ2-1; TRBD1 aligns across 9 bases. CDR1 is SEHNR and CDR2 is FQNEAQ in the germline V gene (reference sequence). The CDR3 consists of 14 residues. The CDR3 coding sequence is TGTGCCAGCACCAGGGACAGGGCCTGCAATGAGCAATTCTTC. It codes for CASTRDRACNEQFF.

This clonotype showed up many times. The V gene is TRBV14, the J gene TRBJ2-1; possible D gene TRBD2, 5 bases. Germline V gene lookup returns CDR1 SGHDN and CDR2 FVKESK. The CDR3 spans 12 residues. Trimming cost V 1 base and J 9 bases, with 7 bases left between them. The CDR3 DNA is TGTGCCAGCAGCCAAGGAGGGATTGAGCAGTTCTTC. This gives the protein CASSQGGIEQFF.

This clonotype was found a few times. Being one base from a much bigger clone, this may be a read error. The chain carries TRBV19 and TRBJ1-2; D unclear. The V end lost 7 bases, the J end lost 6 bases, and 9 bases lay between the germline ends. Per germline, CDR1 LNHDA and CDR2 SQIVND (reference sequence). This CDR3 spans 11 amino acids. The CDR3 DNA reads TGTGCCAGTACGCCGGGAAATGGCTACACCTTC. Protein: CASTPGNGYTF.

CDR3 coding DNA: TGTGCCAGCAGGCCCAAGAGGGGAAGCGGGGAGCTGTTTTTT. Amino acids: CASRPKRGSGELFF. V is TRBV6-4 and J is TRBJ2-2; tentatively, D is TRBD1 or TRBD2 (5 bases each). Germline-derived CDR1 and CDR2 are MRHNA and SNTAGT. V was cut by 6 bases and J by 7 bases, with 15 bases left in between. The CDR3 spans 14 residues.

This clonotype showed up just once. The rearrangement joins TRBV7-6 to TRBJ2-1, with 12 bases matching TRBD2. Unmatched junction bases numbered 9, after V lost 9 bases and J lost 6 bases. CDR3 length: 15 residues. Per the germline V gene, CDR1 is SGHVS and CDR2 is FNYEAQ. The CDR3 bases are TGTGCCAGTTCGAGTCCTAGCGGGGGGGCCAATGAGCAGTTCTTC. Its protein is CASSSPSGGANEQFF.

The CDR3 nucleotides read TGTGCCAGTAGTATGGGCACTGAAGCTTTCTTT. Residues: CASSMGTEAFF. The chain joins TRBV7-9 to TRBJ1-1; D call uncertain. The CDR3 runs 11 residues. CDR1 is SEHNR, CDR2 FQNEAQ, per germline (reference sequence). Trimming removed 9 bases from V and 4 bases from J, with 9 bases in between.

This chain connects TRBV20-1 to TRBJ1-2; D uncertain. V shed 0 bases and J shed 10 bases, with 15 bases lying between them. The CDR3 length is 13 residues. Germline V CDR1 and CDR2: DFQATT, SNEGSKA (reference sequence). Here the CDR3 reads CSARDGQDLSYTF. The CDR3 bases are TGCAGTGCTAGAGATGGGCAGGACCTCTCCTACACCTTC.

For this clonotype: One end of the junction varies from germline; a read error may be responsible. This chain joins TRBV7-8 and TRBJ2-1, with no clear D. The V gene's germline CDR1 is SGHVS and CDR2 FQNEAQ. The CDR3 runs to 13 residues. The CDR3 here is CATSPSSDNEQFF. In nucleotides, the CDR3 is TGTGCCACTTCTCCGAGCTCCGACAATGAGCAGTTCTTC.

This clonotype came up many times. The J gene is TRBJ2-5, the V gene TRBV20-1, with a tentative D call TRBD2 (5 bases). Trimming pared 0 bases from V and 0 bases from J, leaving 11 bases between. The CDR3 sequence is 15 residues long. The germline V gene encodes CDR1 DFQATT and CDR2 SNEGSKA (reference sequence). The CDR3: CSARDGRANQETQYF. The CDR3 nucleotides are TGCAGTGCTAGAGATGGGCGGGCGAACCAAGAGACCCAGTACTTC.

This clonotype was counted only a few times. The V gene is TRBV20-1, the J gene TRBJ2-3; D may match TRBD1 or TRBD2 (6 bases each). CDR3 size: 14 residues. Trimming took off 3 bases at V and 5 bases at J, with 15 bases between the two ends. Germline V gene sequence: CDR1 DFQATT, CDR2 SNEGSKA (reference sequence). This CDR3 is CSASGGPRRDTQYF. The CDR3 region has the DNA TGCAGTGCTAGCGGGGGCCCGCGGAGAGATACGCAGTATTTT.

This clonotype was seen only a few times. The chain recombines TRBV25-1 with TRBJ1-1; 7 bases match TRBD1. The CDR3 is 15 amino acids. Germline trimming cut 6 bases from V and 0 bases from J; bases unmatched to any gene: 7. CDR1 is MGHDK, CDR2 SYGVNS, per germline. CDR3 DNA sequence: TGTGCCAGCAGCCTTCCGGGACAGATGAACACTGAAGCTTTCTTT. It yields the protein CASSLPGQMNTEAFF.

In regard to this clonotype: One end of the junction fails to match germline, which may point to a read error. This chain links TRBV6-5 with TRBJ1-1; 7 bases agree with TRBD1. From germline, CDR1 is MNHEY and CDR2 SVGAGI. The CDR3 is made up of 13 amino acids. In DNA form, the CDR3 reads TGTGCCAGCAGTTTAGGGGGCAACACTGAAGCTCTCTTT. Translated: CASSLGGNTEALF.